The present TCR beta chain was sequenced within a study of blood T cells in healthy people across ages. The length of the CDR3 is 16 residues. Germline values: CDR1 DFQATT, CDR2 SNEGSKA (reference sequence). V was trimmed by 1 base and J by 2 bases, leaving 18 bases between them. Primed by a sample-barcoded 5' primer and a J-beta primer mix, a second PCR proceeded for roughly 7 to 12 cycles. TCRdb re-called the 5' RACE reads with MiXCR, one entry per CDR3 protein. This sample has 550,000 to 750,000 distinct CDR3 sequences; about 21% occur once, and the top ten carry roughly 3.7%. Findings of the study overall: With naive T cell percentage, TCR beta diversity showed a strong correlation.

This clonotype was observed a few times. Its antigen is undetermined. The clonotype was recovered from a man in his 70s in good health. The chain recombines TRBV20-1 with TRBJ2-7; a weak D match, TRBD1 (6 bases). The material sequenced was blood. The CDR3 here is CSARGFGAGVTYEQYF. The CDR3 DNA follows: TGCAGTGCTAGAGGGTTTGGGGCAGGGGTTACCTACGAGCAGTACTTC.